This is a list of T cell receptor beta chains from one sample in a study of blood T cell repertoires in COVID-19. Profiling relied on immunoSEQ multiplex PCR, and the TCRdb table lists in-frame clones only, not all of them. The data hold fewer than 400,000 clones, with about 90% observed a single time. The sequenced material came from peripheral blood. Source of these receptors: a woman in her twenties or thirties with COVID-19, enrolled during active disease. The CDR3 runs from the conserved cysteine through the conserved F or W. Each record gives: J gene, D gene, V gene, CDR3 protein. A D gene is named only where the DNA matches it firmly.

TRBJ1-2	NA	TRBV2	CASSAGWAAQNYGYTF
TRBJ2-5	TRBD2	TRBV27	CASSFGTSWETQYF
TRBJ1-2	TRBD1	TRBV5-4	CASSLGRDRRPNTF
TRBJ1-2	TRBD1	TRBV28	CASSLDWDRLYGYTF
TRBJ1-5	TRBD1	TRBV15	CATSRDLPAGTADNQPQHF
TRBJ2-7	TRBD1	TRBV27	CASSQTGVSDEQYF
TRBJ2-7	TRBD2	TRBV7-3	CASSLDGGSSYEQYF
TRBJ1-1	NA	TRBV27	CASSKGRVETEAFF
TRBJ2-1	TRBD2	TRBV27	CASSLFGSGGYNEQFF
TRBJ2-5	NA	TRBV9	CASSVNPTTGTAQYF
TRBJ1-1	TRBD1	TRBV28	CASSSGQGLDTEAFF
TRBJ1-4	TRBD1	TRBV2	CASRFGTGANEKLFF
TRBJ1-6	TRBD1	TRBV25-1	CASSAEDRVESSPLHF
TRBJ2-7	TRBD2	TRBV10-2	CASSGGLAVFYEQYF
TRBJ2-3	TRBD1	TRBV28	CASRAGTGTDTQYF
TRBJ1-4	TRBD1	TRBV5-8	CASSLQGLGNEKLFF
TRBJ2-7	TRBD2	TRBV30	CAWSRDSGSSYEQYF
TRBJ2-1	TRBD1	TRBV7-8	CASSLLGGTGGGNEQFF
TRBJ1-1	TRBD1	TRBV19	CASSIVRDREAFF
TRBJ2-1	TRBD2	TRBV25-1	CASSELGGSSYNEQFF
TRBJ1-6	TRBD1	TRBV5-1	CATHSGGAENSPLHF
TRBJ1-1	NA	TRBV11-2	CASSPFNTGLRNTEAFF
TRBJ1-3	NA	TRBV2	CASSGSSKPFSGNTIYF
TRBJ2-7	TRBD1	TRBV18	CASSPTGGSYYEQYF
TRBJ2-2	TRBD2	TRBV11-3	CASSWTSGRYTGELFF
TRBJ2-1	NA	TRBV25-1	CASSESEGSSYNEQFF
TRBJ2-3	NA	TRBV4-2	CASSQPDRTSTDTQYF
TRBJ1-5	NA	TRBV30	CAWLQGSHQPQHF
TRBJ1-2	TRBD1	TRBV30	CAWSVIQGAGGYTF
TRBJ1-4	TRBD1	TRBV5-1	CASSITGGATNEKLFF
TRBJ2-1	TRBD2	TRBV11-3	CASSFGLAGSYNEQFF
TRBJ2-4	NA	TRBV3-1/TRBV3-2	CASSQSPSLGEWGDIQYF
TRBJ2-3	NA	TRBV5-1	CASSSGGGGSDTQYF
TRBJ2-1	NA	TRBV6-6	CASSDSDRQYNEQFF